The rows below give T cell receptor beta chains drawn from one sample of a study of identical twins. TCRdb re-called the 5' RACE reads with MiXCR, one entry per CDR3 protein. The profile shows 400,000 or so distinct CDR3 sequences, roughly 9% of them singletons. The material sequenced was naive T cells sorted from blood. The receptor set was obtained from a woman aged 45-59 years in good health. Both conserved end residues are part of each CDR3. The order of the fields is CDR3 protein, CDR3 DNA, D gene, J gene, V gene, clone size. D genes are given only for firm matches. Clone size appears in some rows only: once, few, many, or a class for an expanded clone.

CAWSQNSGSTDTQYF	TGTGCCTGGAGCCAAAATAGCGGGAGCACAGATACGCAGTATTTT	TRBD2	TRBJ2-3	TRBV30	NA
CASSLNSGRSYEQYF	TGCGCCAGCAGCTTAAACAGCGGGAGATCCTACGAGCAGTACTTC	TRBD2	TRBJ2-7	TRBV5-1	few
CASNGRNTGELFF	TGTGCCAGCAACGGCCGAAACACCGGGGAGCTGTTTTTT	NA	TRBJ2-2	TRBV12-3/TRBV12-4	few
CSARTRENQPQHF	TGCAGTGCCAGGACAAGGGAGAATCAGCCCCAGCATTTT	NA	TRBJ1-5	TRBV20-1	NA
CASSGTASTDTQYF	TGCGCCAGCAGCGGGACAGCAAGCACAGATACGCAGTATTTT	TRBD1	TRBJ2-3	TRBV5-1	NA
CASSQEGRGHGELFF	TGTGCCAGCAGCCAAGAGGGCAGAGGGCACGGGGAGCTGTTTTTT	NA	TRBJ2-2	TRBV4-2	NA
CASSLQEAANEKLFF	TGCGCCAGCAGCTTGCAGGAAGCTGCTAATGAAAAACTGTTTTTT	NA	TRBJ1-4	TRBV5-1	once
CASSGITGYSYEQYF	TGTGCCAGCAGTGGAATCACAGGCTACTCCTACGAGCAGTACTTC	NA	TRBJ2-7	TRBV25-1	many
CASSPGPPENNEQFF	TGTGCCAGCAGTCCAGGCCCACCAGAGAACAATGAGCAGTTCTTC	NA	TRBJ2-1	TRBV12-3/TRBV12-4	NA
CATLAGGPGNEQFF	TGTGCCACCTTAGCGGGAGGGCCGGGGAATGAGCAGTTCTTC	TRBD2	TRBJ2-1	TRBV2	NA
CSAQGYTEAFF	TGCAGCGCCCAGGGTTACACTGAAGCTTTCTTT	NA	TRBJ1-1	TRBV29-1	NA
CASTLNGIFGYTF	TGCGCCAGCACCCTGAACGGGATTTTTGGCTACACCTTC	NA	TRBJ1-2	TRBV5-1	few
CAWSRMTVEDTQYF	TGTGCCTGGAGCCGGATGACAGTCGAGGATACGCAGTATTTT	NA	TRBJ2-3	TRBV30	NA
CASSLREAYEQYF	TGCGCCAGCAGCCTCCGGGAGGCCTACGAGCAGTACTTC	TRBD2	TRBJ2-7	TRBV5-1	many
CASSSPKREYYNEQFF	TGTGCCAGCAGTAGCCCTAAGCGGGAGTACTACAATGAGCAGTTCTTC	TRBD2	TRBJ2-1	TRBV2	few
CASKKGGGQETQYF	TGTGCCAGCAAAAAGGGTGGGGGCCAAGAGACCCAGTACTTC	NA	TRBJ2-5	TRBV7-8	few
CASSWGGTVGEQFF	TGCGCCAGCAGCTGGGGCGGGACAGTTGGTGAGCAGTTCTTC	NA	TRBJ2-1	TRBV5-1	NA
CSASTGGGNQPQHF	TGCAGTGCCAGTACAGGGGGCGGCAATCAGCCCCAGCATTTT	TRBD1	TRBJ1-5	TRBV20-1	few
CASSLNNGEKLFF	TGCGCCAGCAGCCTCAACAATGGCGAAAAACTGTTTTTT	NA	TRBJ1-4	TRBV5-1	many
CASSQRTGYRAGTEAFF	TGCGCCAGCAGCCAACGGACAGGCTACCGCGCGGGGACTGAAGCTTTCTTT	TRBD1	TRBJ1-1	TRBV5-1	few
CASSSTRRSYEQYF	TGTGCCAGCAGTTCGACTAGACGGTCCTACGAGCAGTACTTC	NA	TRBJ2-7	TRBV12-3/TRBV12-4	NA